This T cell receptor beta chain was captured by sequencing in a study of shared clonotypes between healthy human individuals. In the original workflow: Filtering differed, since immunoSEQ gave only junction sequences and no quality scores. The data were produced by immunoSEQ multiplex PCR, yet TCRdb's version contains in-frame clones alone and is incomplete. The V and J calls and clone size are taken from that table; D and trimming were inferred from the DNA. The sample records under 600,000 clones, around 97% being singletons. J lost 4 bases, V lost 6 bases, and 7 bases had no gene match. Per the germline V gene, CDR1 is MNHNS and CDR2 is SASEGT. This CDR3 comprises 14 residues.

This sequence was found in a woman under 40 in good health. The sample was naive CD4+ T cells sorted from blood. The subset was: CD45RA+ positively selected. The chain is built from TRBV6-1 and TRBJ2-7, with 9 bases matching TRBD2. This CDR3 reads CASSPRLAVYEQYF. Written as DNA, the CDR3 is TGTGCCAGCAGCCCGAGACTAGCGGTGTACGAGCAGTACTTC.